What follows describes a single T cell receptor (beta chain). Its cognate antigen is unknown. The sample is drawn from a study of T cells after yellow fever vaccination. About the research overall: Fractions with few cells were prepared using SMART-Seq v4 Ultra Low Input.

The germline V gene has CDR1 MGHRA and CDR2 YSYEKL. CDR3 length equals 15 residues. The ends lost 7 bases at V and 1 base at J; junction bases unmatched: 7. Study findings and constraints: Peaking faster, on day 5 versus 15, the secondary response was nonetheless weaker. Contaminants from the bulk population, in the form of abundant clonotypes, could be found in FACS-sorted repertoires. After the booster, over 95% of CD4 and about nine tenths of CD8 primary-response clones were re-detected.

TCRdb recomputed calls from the 5' RACE reads with MiXCR, one row per CDR3 protein. Among some 150,000 distinct CDR3 sequences listed, 9.3% were seen once. Source: CD8+ T cells sorted from PBMCs, taken 45 days after the yellow fever booster vaccination. This clonotype was sampled from a man aged 18 to 29 who received the YFV17D yellow fever vaccine. V usage is TRBV4-1 and J usage is TRBJ1-1; TRBD1 aligns across 9 bases. In DNA, the CDR3 is TGCGCCAGCAACAAACAGGGGGCGCAGAACACTGAAGCTTTCTTT. It translates to CASNKQGAQNTEAFF.